This T cell receptor (beta chain) was identified in a study of cytomegalovirus exposure and HLA in healthy donors (dated by TCRdb to the late 2010s). Some background on the complete study: The 550 to 750 repertoires of the first cohort and the 120 validation repertoires were produced on the same platform, according to a later analysis. The study was designed to test whether signatures of past pathogen exposure could be identified by cataloging public T cell receptors. To predict cytomegalovirus infection status, the study brought together high-throughput TCR immunosequencing, statistical association of individual TCRs with disease status, and machine learning. Besides the first cohort of 500 to 700 subjects, a separate validation cohort made up of about 120 different subjects was used.

The method was the immunoSEQ multiplex PCR assay. Regarding the original processing steps: A statistical classification framework was developed to diagnose cytomegalovirus status using the catalog of TCR beta chain sequences. TCRdb limited this immuneACCESS table to in-frame rearrangements with V and J called. A share of clones is missing; checked studies link under half to unresolved V genes, and the rest is unexplained. Clonal size and the V and J genes are those of that table, whereas D and trimming came from the DNA. A total of about 260,000 clones appear in this sample, 90% of them only once. The ten largest clones take up approximately 3.1% of the sample. Donors formed part of the validation cohort, which comprised over a hundred subjects and was distinct from the first cohort of over 500 subjects. Overall study outcomes, separate from this receptor: In a later analysis, TCRs clustered in the first cohort were found to also tend to co-occur in the roughly 120 validation repertoires, with 85% to 95% of cluster scores above 0. While some public TCRs were present in many individuals, most TCR sequences turned up only very rarely across donors. According to the authors, the approach could potentially be generalized to other disease states and immunological phenotypes. The study gave a list of about 150 TCR beta chains associated with cytomegalovirus. The classifier was reported to diagnose cytomegalovirus status with high specificity and sensitivity in both the original and validation cohorts. All 130 or so repertoires were used to score co-occurrence in the validation cohort in a later analysis, because that analysis had no HLA typing for the cohort. Three of the identified cytomegalovirus-associated TCR beta chains were confirmed in vitro to be specific for cytomegalovirus antigens.

The CDR3 sequence holds 15 residues, the cysteine and phenylalanine included. Only the CDR3 DNA is retained, 45 bases long and in frame from the first base. The germline V end is reduced by 0 bases and the J end by 5 bases; junction bases left unmatched: 7. CDR1 and CDR2 (SGHDT, YYEEEE) derive from the germline V gene. To note about this clone: Its antigen specificity is not known. No much larger clone exists at a distance of one base, and base qualities are not known.

The V and J genes are TRBV5-6 and TRBJ2-5; TRBD1 lines up with 7 middle nucleotides. Sequencing was carried out using PBMCs. The source of this sequence is a woman in her 30s in good health and CMV-seronegative. The DNA sequence reads TGTGCCAGCAGCTTGGCGGCACTCAGGGGGGAGACCCAGTACTTC. Translation gives CASSLAALRGETQYF. The variable domain in full, with residues beyond the CDR3 obtained from the reference TRBV5-6 and TRBJ2-5 genes, is DAGVTQSPTHLIKTRGQQVTLRCSPKSGHDTVSWYQQALGQGPQFIFQYYEEEERQRGNFPDRFSGHQFPNYSSELNVNALLLGDSALYLCASSLAALRGETQYFGPGTRLLVL.